This T cell receptor beta chain was recorded in a study of control samples from healthy donors and cancer patients. Assay used: immunoSEQ multiplex PCR; TCRdb lists only in-frame clones, some missing. This table has 160,000 or so clones, just over 95% appearing once. There are 13 residues in the CDR3. Germline CDR1 reads LGHDT; CDR2 reads YNNKEL (reference sequence). V was cut by 1 base and J by 7 bases, with 10 bases left in between. The material sequenced was blood. The sequence was obtained from a woman aged 25 to 45 in good health. This chain joins TRBV3-1 (or the pseudogene TRBV3-2) and TRBJ1-1; no clear D. CDR3 sequence reads: CASSQVSGFEAFF. The CDR3 region has the DNA TGTGCCAGCAGCCAAGTTTCGGGATTTGAAGCTTTCTTT.